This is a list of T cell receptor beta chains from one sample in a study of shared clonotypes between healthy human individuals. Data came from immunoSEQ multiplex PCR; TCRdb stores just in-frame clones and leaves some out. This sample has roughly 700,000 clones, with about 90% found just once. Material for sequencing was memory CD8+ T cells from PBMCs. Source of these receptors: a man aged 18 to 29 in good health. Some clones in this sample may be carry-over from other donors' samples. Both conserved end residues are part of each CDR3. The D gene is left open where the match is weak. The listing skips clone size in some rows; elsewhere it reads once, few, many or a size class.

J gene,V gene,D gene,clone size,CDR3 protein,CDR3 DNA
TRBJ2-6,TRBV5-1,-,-,CASSRFDVYSGANVLTF,TGCGCCAGCAGCCGGTTTGACGTATACTCTGGGGCCAACGTCCTGACTTTC
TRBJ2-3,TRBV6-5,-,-,CASSVSGSTDTQYF,TGTGCCAGCAGTGTTAGCGGAAGCACAGATACGCAGTATTTT
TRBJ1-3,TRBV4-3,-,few,CASSRGTVSSGNTIYF,TGCGCCAGCAGCCGAGGGACGGTCAGCTCTGGAAACACCATATATTTT
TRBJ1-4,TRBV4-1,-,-,CASSPRAGATNEKLFF,TGCGCCAGCAGCCCCCGAGCGGGGGCCACTAATGAAAAACTGTTTTTT
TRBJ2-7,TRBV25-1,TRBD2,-,CASSDRGAYEQYF,TGTGCCAGCAGTGATCGGGGGGCCTACGAGCAGTACTTC
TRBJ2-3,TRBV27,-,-,CASSLFGSRPTDTQYF,TGTGCCAGCAGTTTATTCGGTAGCCGGCCGACAGATACGCAGTATTTT
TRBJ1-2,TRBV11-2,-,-,CASSFGSGTKGYTF,TGTGCCAGCAGCTTCGGGTCTGGGACCAAGGGCTACACCTTC
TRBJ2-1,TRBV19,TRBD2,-,CASRNLGGLAGAANEQFF,TGTGCCAGTAGGAACCTCGGGGGACTAGCGGGAGCTGCGAATGAGCAGTTCTTC
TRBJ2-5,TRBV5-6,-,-,CASSLEYRKETQYF,TGTGCCAGCAGCTTGGAGTACAGGAAAGAGACCCAGTACTTC
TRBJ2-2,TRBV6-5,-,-,CATRLLAGELFF,TGTGCCACGAGGCTCCTGGCCGGGGAGCTGTTTTTT
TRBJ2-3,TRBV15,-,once,CATSSRRVDTQYF,TGTGCCACCAGCAGCAGGCGGGTCGATACGCAGTATTTT
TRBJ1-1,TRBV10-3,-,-,CAIRDRARDTEAFF,TGTGCCATCAGGGACCGCGCCAGAGACACTGAAGCTTTCTTT
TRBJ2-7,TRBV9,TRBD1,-,CASSVGDSWGAHEQYF,TGTGCCAGCAGCGTAGGGGACAGTTGGGGTGCGCACGAGCAGTACTTC
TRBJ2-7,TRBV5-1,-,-,CASSWGRVSAAYEQYF,TGCGCCAGCAGCTGGGGCAGGGTCTCAGCCGCATACGAGCAGTACTTC
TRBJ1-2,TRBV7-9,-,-,CASSSGGGGSYGYTF,TGTGCCAGCAGCTCCGGCGGGGGGGGATCCTATGGCTACACCTTC
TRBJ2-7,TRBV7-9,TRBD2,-,CASSTTSGSSEQYF,TGTGCCAGCAGTACAACTAGCGGGAGTTCCGAGCAGTACTTC
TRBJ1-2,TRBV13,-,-,CASSLNRERPKGYTF,TGTGCCAGCAGCCTTAACAGGGAAAGGCCGAAAGGCTACACCTTC
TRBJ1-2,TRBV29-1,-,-,CSVEDQQGGYTF,TGCAGCGTTGAAGATCAGCAAGGTGGCTACACCTTC
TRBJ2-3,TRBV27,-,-,CASTLLWGSDTQYF,TGTGCCAGCACCTTATTGTGGGGCTCGGATACGCAGTATTTT
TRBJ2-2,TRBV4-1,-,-,CASSQVVGVNTGELFF,TGCGCCAGCAGCCAAGTTGTTGGAGTGAACACCGGGGAGCTGTTTTTT
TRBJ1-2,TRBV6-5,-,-,CASSPGYGYTF,TGTGCCAGCAGCCCAGGGTATGGCTACACCTTC
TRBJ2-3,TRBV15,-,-,CATSDRFSTDTQYF,TGTGCCACCAGCGACCGATTCTCCACAGATACGCAGTATTTT
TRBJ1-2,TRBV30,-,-,CAWSVRRGHYGYTF,TGTGCCTGGAGTGTACGGAGGGGCCACTATGGCTACACCTTC
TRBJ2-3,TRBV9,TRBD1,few,CASSAGQASTDTQYF,TGTGCCAGCAGCGCCGGACAGGCGAGCACAGATACGCAGTATTTT
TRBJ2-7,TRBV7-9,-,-,CASSLGAYYEQYF,TGTGCCAGCAGCTTAGGGGCTTACTACGAGCAGTACTTC
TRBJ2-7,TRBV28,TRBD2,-,CASSKGTSGRRAYEQYF,TGTGCCAGCAGTAAAGGGACTAGCGGAAGACGGGCCTACGAGCAGTACTTC
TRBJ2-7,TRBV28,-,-,CASSLGGYTYEQYF,TGTGCCAGCAGTTTGGGCGGCTATACCTACGAGCAGTACTTC
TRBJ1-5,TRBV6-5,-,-,CASSYSVNQPQHF,TGTGCCAGCAGTTATTCTGTTAATCAGCCCCAGCATTTT
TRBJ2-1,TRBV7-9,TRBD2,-,CASRWGLAGVNEQFF,TGTGCCAGCCGCTGGGGGCTAGCGGGTGTCAATGAGCAGTTCTTC
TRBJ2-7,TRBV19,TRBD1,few,CASSIGQGSYEQYF,TGTGCCAGTAGTATAGGACAGGGATCCTACGAGCAGTACTTC
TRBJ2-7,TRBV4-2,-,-,CASSQDPRGMNEQYF,TGTGCCAGCAGCCAAGACCCCCGGGGCATGAACGAGCAGTACTTC
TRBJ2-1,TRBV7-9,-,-,CASSSSRVIYNEQFF,TGTGCCAGCAGCTCTTCCAGGGTTATCTACAATGAGCAGTTCTTC
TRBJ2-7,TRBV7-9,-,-,CASSPSVSWSKQYF,TGTGCCAGCAGCCCCAGCGTATCCTGGTCCAAGCAGTACTTC
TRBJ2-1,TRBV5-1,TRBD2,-,CASSLRPGLATNEQFF,TGCGCCAGCAGCTTGAGGCCTGGACTAGCAACCAATGAGCAGTTCTTC
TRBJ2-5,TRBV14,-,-,CASSQDRGRGETQYF,TGTGCCAGCAGCCAAGATCGGGGGCGCGGTGAGACCCAGTACTTC
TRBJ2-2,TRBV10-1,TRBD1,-,CANPNSFTGANTGELFF,TGCGCCAACCCTAACTCCTTTACAGGGGCGAACACCGGGGAGCTGTTTTTT
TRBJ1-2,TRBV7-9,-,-,CASSLVKGDYGYTF,TGTGCCAGCAGCTTGGTAAAGGGGGACTATGGCTACACCTTC
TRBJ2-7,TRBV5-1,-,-,CASSLSLSGDSYEQYF,TGCGCCAGCAGCTTGAGCCTATCGGGAGACTCCTACGAGCAGTACTTC
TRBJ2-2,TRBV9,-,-,CASSVGSGELFF,TGTGCCAGCAGCGTTGGGAGCGGGGAGCTGTTTTTT
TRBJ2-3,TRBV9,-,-,CASSVQAGRTDTQYF,TGTGCCAGCAGCGTACAGGCAGGTCGCACAGATACGCAGTATTTT
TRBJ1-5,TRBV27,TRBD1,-,CASSFVSGGQPQHF,TGTGCCAGCAGTTTTGTGTCAGGGGGACAGCCCCAGCATTTT
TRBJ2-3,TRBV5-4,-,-,CASSQGTYKENTQYF,TGTGCCAGCAGCCAGGGGACCTATAAGGAGAATACGCAGTATTTT
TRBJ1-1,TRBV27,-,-,CASSLLGLNTEAFF,TGTGCCAGCAGTTTACTTGGCCTGAACACTGAAGCTTTCTTT
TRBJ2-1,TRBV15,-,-,CATTAGSSYNEQFF,TGTGCCACCACGGCGGGAAGCTCCTACAATGAGCAGTTCTTC